This T cell receptor beta chain was captured in a study of blood T cells in healthy people across ages. Study-wide results and caveats: Older age went with lower TCR beta diversity per million T cells, in a roughly linear way.

Turning to this clonotype: What it binds is not known.

The germline CDR1 and CDR2 sequences are MGHRA and YSYEKL. CDR3 size: 16 residues. V was cut by 2 bases and J by 6 bases, with 14 bases left in between. A J-beta primer mix and a sample-barcoded 5' primer were used in a second PCR of roughly 7 to 12 cycles. TCRdb re-analysed the 5' RACE reads in MiXCR, keeping a single row per CDR3 protein. The table shows about 1,800,000 distinct CDR3 sequences, with roughly 30% occurring only once. This TCR was recovered from a woman in her 30s in good health. The chain recombines TRBV4-1 with TRBJ1-6, with D hard to call. The sequenced sample consisted of blood. CDR3 sequence: CASSQNWVRGNSPLHF. DNA for the CDR3: TGCGCCAGCAGCCAAAATTGGGTACGGGGTAATTCACCCCTCCACTTT.